The rows below give T cell receptor beta chains drawn from one sample of a study of blood T cell repertoires in COVID-19. This table comes from immunoSEQ multiplex PCR, and its TCRdb copy is limited to in-frame clones, with some not included. The repertoire includes about 280,000 clones, under 90% of them detected once, and roughly 2.3% sits in the top ten. Material: peripheral blood. The receptors shown here come from a man in his forties or fifties with acute or convalescent COVID-19. Both conserved end residues are part of each CDR3. Each record gives: D gene, clone size, J gene, V gene, CDR3 DNA, CDR3 protein. The D gene is left open where the match is weak. Clone size, where shown, is once, few, many, or a class for clones that have expanded.

. many TRBJ2-5 TRBV11-2 TGTGCCAGCACTCCTGTGGGCCGGATTGTAGAGACCCAGTACTTC CASTPVGRIVETQYF
TRBD2 few TRBJ2-1 TRBV3-1/TRBV3-2 TGTGCCAGCAGCCAAGTTTTCCTTATAGCGGGGGCCAACAATGAGCAGTTCTTC CASSQVFLIAGANNEQFF
TRBD1 . TRBJ2-1 TRBV3-1/TRBV3-2 TGTGCCAGCTCTAGGGACAGATACAATGAGCAGTTCTTC CASSRDRYNEQFF
. . TRBJ2-7 TRBV19 TGTGCCAGTAGTAAGTTGCAGAACTACGAGCAGTACTTC CASSKLQNYEQYF
TRBD2 . TRBJ2-5 TRBV2 TGTGCCAGCAGTGAAGGCGGGGGGCCTCAAGAGACCCAGTACTTC CASSEGGGPQETQYF
TRBD2 . TRBJ2-3 TRBV3-1/TRBV3-2 TGTGCCAGCAGCCAACTAGCGGGGGTCACAGATACGCAGTATTTT CASSQLAGVTDTQYF
. . TRBJ1-2 TRBV11-2 TGTGCCAGCAGCTCAGAAGGGGATGGCTACACCTTC CASSSEGDGYTF
. . TRBJ1-2 TRBV29-1 TGCAGCGTTGTCGGCAGGGAGGTGTATGGCTACACCTTC CSVVGREVYGYTF
TRBD1 . TRBJ1-2 TRBV5-6 TGTGCCAGCTCTAAGACCCGGGACAGGGGCTCCGGTGACTATGGCTACACCTTC CASSKTRDRGSGDYGYTF
TRBD2 . TRBJ2-2 TRBV5-6 TGTGCCAGCAGCCCGGGGGGGAACACCGGGGAGCTGTTTTTT CASSPGGNTGELFF
. few TRBJ2-1 TRBV7-9 TGTGCCAGCAGCTTACCAGGTGGGGAGCAGTTCTTC CASSLPGGEQFF
TRBD1 . TRBJ1-2 TRBV2 TGTGCCAGCAGTGAGCCCAGGGGGCGCGGTGGCTACACCTTC CASSEPRGRGGYTF
. once TRBJ1-1 TRBV7-3 TGTGCCAGCAGCTCGGTGCAGGCCACTGAAGCTTTCTTT CASSSVQATEAFF
. . TRBJ1-2 TRBV5-5 TGTGCCAGCAGCTTTACAGGTCAAGGCTACACCTTC CASSFTGQGYTF
. . TRBJ2-1 TRBV5-4 TGTGCCAGCAGCTTAGGCCAGGTCTCCTACAATGAGCAGTTCTTC CASSLGQVSYNEQFF
. . TRBJ1-5 TRBV2 TGTGCCAGCGTTGGGGGGGGGAATCAGCCCCAGCATTTT CASVGGGNQPQHF
. . TRBJ1-3 TRBV19 TGTGCCAGTAGTATTTTCAGGTCCTCTGGAAACACCATATATTTT CASSIFRSSGNTIYF
TRBD1 . TRBJ1-3 TRBV10-3 TGTGCCATCAGTGGAACAGGGGGTAGCTCTGGAAACACCATATATTTT CAISGTGGSSGNTIYF
. . TRBJ1-5 TRBV2 TGTGCCAGCAGTGAGCAGGGGAACGGCAATCAGCCCCAGCATTTT CASSEQGNGNQPQHF
. . TRBJ1-1 TRBV28 TGTGCCAGCAGCCATTTTGGGAGGGACCGCTTGGGAAAAACCGCTGAAGCTTTCTTT CASSHFGRDRLGKTAEAFF
TRBD1 . TRBJ2-5 TRBV5-4 TGTGCCAGCAGGACCGGGACAGGGGGAACCCAGTACTTC CASRTGTGGTQYF
. . TRBJ2-2 TRBV29-1 TGCAGCGTTGCAGGGGCCGGGGAGCTGTTTTTT CSVAGAGELFF
TRBD1 . TRBJ2-7 TRBV2 TGTGCCAGCAGTGAGGGGACAGGCACTAGCGAGCAGTACTTC CASSEGTGTSEQYF
. . TRBJ1-4 TRBV10-3 TGTGCCATCAGTGACCTACAGGGTGGTGAAAAACTGTTTTTT CAISDLQGGEKLFF
. . TRBJ2-5 TRBV18 TGTGCCAGCTCACCTAACCAAGAGACCCAGTACTTC CASSPNQETQYF
TRBD2 once TRBJ2-3 TRBV7-9 TGTGCCAGCAGCTTAAAACCCAAACTAGCGGGGGGGACAGATACGCAGTATTTT CASSLKPKLAGGTDTQYF
. . TRBJ1-2 TRBV5-1 TGCGCCAGCAGCTTGGCCGGTGCTGACACCACCTATGGCTACACCTTC CASSLAGADTTYGYTF
. . TRBJ2-7 TRBV19 TGTGCCAGTAGTACCAAACCGGACGGGGCCTACGAGCAGTACTTC CASSTKPDGAYEQYF
TRBD1 . TRBJ2-3 TRBV9 TGTGCCAGCAGCGCGACAGGGCAAACTAGCACAGATACGCAGTATTTT CASSATGQTSTDTQYF
. once TRBJ1-6 TRBV9 TGTGCCAGCAGGGGGGGACGGATTAATTCACCCCTCCACTTT CASRGGRINSPLHF
TRBD2 . TRBJ2-7 TRBV4-1 TGCGCCAGCAGCCAAGAGGACGACGGGGGGTGGAACGAGCAGTACTTC CASSQEDDGGWNEQYF
TRBD2 . TRBJ2-1 TRBV7-8 TGTGCCAGCAGCCCAACTCAGGGATTAGCGGGGGGCCTTTACAATGAGCAGTTCTTC CASSPTQGLAGGLYNEQFF
. once TRBJ1-2 TRBV7-2 TGTGCCAGCAGCTTTAACAGAAATGGCTACACCTTC CASSFNRNGYTF
TRBD2 . TRBJ2-7 TRBV27 TGTGCCAGCAGTTTACTAGCGGGGGCCTCGTACGAGCAGTACTTC CASSLLAGASYEQYF
TRBD2 . TRBJ2-5 TRBV11-1 TGTGCCAGCAGCTTGTCTAGCGGGGGCGAAGAGACCCAGTACTTC CASSLSSGGEETQYF
. . TRBJ2-7 TRBV12-5 TGTGCTAGTGGTTTGGTTACAGGCCCCTACGAGCAGTACTTC CASGLVTGPYEQYF
. once TRBJ1-5 TRBV7-9 TGTGCCAGCAGCCCGGGGGGCAATCAGCCCCAGCATTTT CASSPGGNQPQHF
. few TRBJ1-1 TRBV6-5 TGTGCCGCGCCAAGAGGGAACACTGAAGCTTTCTTT CAAPRGNTEAFF
. . TRBJ2-5 TRBV7-2 TGTGCCAGCAGCTTGCAGGTCGCCCAAGAGACCCAGTACTTC CASSLQVAQETQYF
. . TRBJ2-5 TRBV24-1 TGTGCCACCAGTGCAGGGGGGAAACAAGAGACCCAGTACTTC CATSAGGKQETQYF
. . TRBJ1-6 TRBV2 TGTGCCAGCAGCTTTAATTCACCCCTCCACTTT CASSFNSPLHF
. . TRBJ1-1 TRBV5-4 TGTGCCAGCAGCTTGACCACAGGATTTAACACTGAAGCTTTCTTT CASSLTTGFNTEAFF
. . TRBJ2-3 TRBV15 . CATSRDRVGRGNTYF
. . TRBJ1-2 TRBV20-1 TGCAGTGCCGCCAGCTATGGCTACACCTTC CSAASYGYTF
. few TRBJ1-1 TRBV10-1 TGCGCCAGCAGTAACAGGATCACTGAAGCTTTCTTT CASSNRITEAFF
. . TRBJ2-7 TRBV29-1 TGCAGCGTTCCCCAGGGGGGCGAGCAGTACTTC CSVPQGGEQYF